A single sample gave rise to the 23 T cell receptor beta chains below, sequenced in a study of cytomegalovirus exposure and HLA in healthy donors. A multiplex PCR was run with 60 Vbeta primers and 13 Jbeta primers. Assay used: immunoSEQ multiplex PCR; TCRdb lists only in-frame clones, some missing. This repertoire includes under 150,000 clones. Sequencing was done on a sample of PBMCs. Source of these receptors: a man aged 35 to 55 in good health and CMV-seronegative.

Here the CDR3 reads CASSQTGRSNSPLHF. CDR3 nucleotide sequence: TGTGCCAGTAGTCAGACAGGCCGGTCGAATTCACCCCTCCACTTT. The chain carries TRBV19 and TRBJ1-6; TRBD1 might be the D (6 bases). The ends were cut back, 5 bases at V and 7 bases at J, with 15 bases in the middle. The CDR3 is 15 amino acids. In germline, CDR1 is LNHDA, CDR2 SQIVND (reference sequence).

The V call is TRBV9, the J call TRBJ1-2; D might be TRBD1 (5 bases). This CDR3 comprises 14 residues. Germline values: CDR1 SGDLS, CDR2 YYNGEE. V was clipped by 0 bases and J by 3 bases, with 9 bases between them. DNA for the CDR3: TGTGCCAGCAGCGTAGGCCAGGGTTACTATGGCTACACCTTC. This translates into CASSVGQGYYGYTF.

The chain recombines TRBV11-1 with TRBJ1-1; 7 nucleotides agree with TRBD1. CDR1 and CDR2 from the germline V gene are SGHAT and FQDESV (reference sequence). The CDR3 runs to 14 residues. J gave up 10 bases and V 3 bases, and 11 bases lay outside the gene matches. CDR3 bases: TGTGCCAGCAGCTTCCAGGGGGAGGATGCTGGAGCTTTCTTT. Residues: CASSFQGEDAGAFF.

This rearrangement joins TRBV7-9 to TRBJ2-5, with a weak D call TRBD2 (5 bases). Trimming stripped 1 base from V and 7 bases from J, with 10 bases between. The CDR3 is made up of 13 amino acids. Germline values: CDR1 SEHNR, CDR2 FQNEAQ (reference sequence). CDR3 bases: TGTGCCAGCAGCTTAGACGGGGTTGGGACCCAGTACTTC. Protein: CASSLDGVGTQYF.

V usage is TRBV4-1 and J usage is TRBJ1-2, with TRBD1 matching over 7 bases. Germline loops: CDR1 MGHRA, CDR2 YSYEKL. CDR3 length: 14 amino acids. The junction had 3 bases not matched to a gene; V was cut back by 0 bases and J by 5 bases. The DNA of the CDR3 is TGCGCCAGCAGCCAAGAGGCGACAGGGTATGGCTACACCTTC. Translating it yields CASSQEATGYGYTF.

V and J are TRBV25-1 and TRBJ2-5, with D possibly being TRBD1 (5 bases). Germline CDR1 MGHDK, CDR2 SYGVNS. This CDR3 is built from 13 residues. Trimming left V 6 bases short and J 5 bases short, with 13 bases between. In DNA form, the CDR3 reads TGTGCCAGCAGGTGGGGCAACGGGGAGACCCAGTACTTC. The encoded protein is CASRWGNGETQYF.

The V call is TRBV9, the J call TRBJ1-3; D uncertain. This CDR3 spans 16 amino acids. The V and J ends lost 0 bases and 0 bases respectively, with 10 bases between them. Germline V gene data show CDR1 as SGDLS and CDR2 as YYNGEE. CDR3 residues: CASSVASGGSGNTIYF. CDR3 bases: TGTGCCAGCAGCGTAGCTTCGGGAGGCTCTGGAAACACCATATATTTT.

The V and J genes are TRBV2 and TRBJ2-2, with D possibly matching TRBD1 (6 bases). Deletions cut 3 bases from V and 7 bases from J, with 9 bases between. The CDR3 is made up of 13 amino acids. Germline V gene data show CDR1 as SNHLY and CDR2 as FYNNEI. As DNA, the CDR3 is TGTGCCAGCAGTGACCAGACAGGCGGGGAGCTGTTTTTT. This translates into CASSDQTGGELFF. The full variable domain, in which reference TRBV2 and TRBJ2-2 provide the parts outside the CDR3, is EPEVTQTPSHQVTQMGQEVILRCVPISNHLYFYWYRQILGQKVEFLVSFYNNEISEKSEIFDDQFSVERPDGSNFTLKIRSTKLEDSAMYFCASSDQTGGELFFGEGSRLTVL.

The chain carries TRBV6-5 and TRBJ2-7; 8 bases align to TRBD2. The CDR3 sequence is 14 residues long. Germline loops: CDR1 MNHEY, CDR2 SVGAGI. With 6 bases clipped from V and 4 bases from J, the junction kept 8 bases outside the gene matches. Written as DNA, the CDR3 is TGTGCCAGCAGAAGACTAGCGCCGGTGTACGAGCAGTACTTC. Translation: CASRRLAPVYEQYF.

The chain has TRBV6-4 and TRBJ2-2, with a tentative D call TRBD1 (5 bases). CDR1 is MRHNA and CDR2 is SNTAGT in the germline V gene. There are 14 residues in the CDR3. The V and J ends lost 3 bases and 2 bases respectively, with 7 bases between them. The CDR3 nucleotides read TGTGCCAGCAGTGAGGGGCAAAACACCGGGGAGCTGTTTTTT. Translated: CASSEGQNTGELFF.

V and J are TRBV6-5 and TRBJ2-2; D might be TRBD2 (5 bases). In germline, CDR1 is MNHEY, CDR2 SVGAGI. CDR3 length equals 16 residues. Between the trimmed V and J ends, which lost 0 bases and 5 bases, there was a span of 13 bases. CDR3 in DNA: TGTGCCAGCAGTTACTCGACTTGGGGAGAAACCGGGGAGCTGTTTTTT. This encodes CASSYSTWGETGELFF.

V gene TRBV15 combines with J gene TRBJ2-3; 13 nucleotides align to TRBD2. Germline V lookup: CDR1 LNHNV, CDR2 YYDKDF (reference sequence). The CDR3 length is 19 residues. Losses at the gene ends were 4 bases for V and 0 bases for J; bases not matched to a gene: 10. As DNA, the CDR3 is TGTGCCACCAGCACCAGACTAGCGGGGGGTACGACTAGCACAGATACGCAGTATTTT. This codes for CATSTRLAGGTTSTDTQYF.

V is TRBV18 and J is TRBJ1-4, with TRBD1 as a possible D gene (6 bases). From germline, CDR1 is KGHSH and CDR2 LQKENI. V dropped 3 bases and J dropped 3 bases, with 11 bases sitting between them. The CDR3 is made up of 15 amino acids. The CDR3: CASSPTGLANEKLFF. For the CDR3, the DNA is TGTGCCAGCTCACCTACAGGGCTGGCTAATGAAAAACTGTTTTTT.

The CDR3 bases are TGTGCCAGCAGCTTGATGGGACAATTCTACGAGCAGTACTTC. The encoded protein is CASSLMGQFYEQYF. The chain carries TRBV5-6 and TRBJ2-7, with a tentative D call TRBD1 (6 bases). CDR1 and CDR2 (germline): SGHDT, YYEEEE. Trimming took off 1 base at V and 3 bases at J, with 11 bases between the two ends. The CDR3 covers 14 residues.

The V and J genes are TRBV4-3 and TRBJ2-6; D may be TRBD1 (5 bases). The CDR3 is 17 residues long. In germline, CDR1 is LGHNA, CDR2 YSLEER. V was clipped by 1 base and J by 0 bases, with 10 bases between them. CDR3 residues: CASSQGQLDSGANVLTF. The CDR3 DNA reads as TGCGCCAGCAGCCAAGGACAGCTTGACTCTGGGGCCAACGTCCTGACTTTC.

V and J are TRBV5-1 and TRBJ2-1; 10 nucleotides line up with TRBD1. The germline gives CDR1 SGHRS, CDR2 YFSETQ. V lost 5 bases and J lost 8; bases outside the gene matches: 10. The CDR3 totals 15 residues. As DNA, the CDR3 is TGCGCCAGCAGGGCGGGACAGGGGCTAATTGATGAGCAGTTCTTC. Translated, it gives CASRAGQGLIDEQFF.

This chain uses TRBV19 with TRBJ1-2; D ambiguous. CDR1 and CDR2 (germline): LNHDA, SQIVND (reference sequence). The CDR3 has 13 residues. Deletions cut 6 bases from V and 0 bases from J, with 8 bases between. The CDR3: CASSPTSNYGYTF. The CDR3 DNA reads TGTGCCAGTAGCCCAACATCTAACTATGGCTACACCTTC.

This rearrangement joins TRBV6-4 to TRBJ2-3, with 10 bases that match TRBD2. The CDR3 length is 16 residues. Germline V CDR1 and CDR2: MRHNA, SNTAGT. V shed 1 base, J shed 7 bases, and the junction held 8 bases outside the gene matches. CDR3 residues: CASSDFPSGGVNTQYF. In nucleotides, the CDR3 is TGTGCCAGCAGTGACTTCCCTAGCGGGGGTGTGAATACGCAGTATTTT.

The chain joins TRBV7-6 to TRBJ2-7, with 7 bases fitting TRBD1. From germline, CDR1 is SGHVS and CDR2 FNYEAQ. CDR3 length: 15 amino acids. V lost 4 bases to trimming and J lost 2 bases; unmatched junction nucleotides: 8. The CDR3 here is CASSSQTGRAYEQYF. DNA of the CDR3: TGTGCCAGCAGCTCGCAGACAGGGCGCGCCTACGAGCAGTACTTC.

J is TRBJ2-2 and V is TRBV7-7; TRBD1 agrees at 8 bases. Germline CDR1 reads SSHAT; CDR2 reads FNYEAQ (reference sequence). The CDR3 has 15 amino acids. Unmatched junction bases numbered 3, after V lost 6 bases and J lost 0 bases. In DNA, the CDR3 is TGTGCCAGCAGTCCAGGGGGCCCGAACACCGGGGAGCTGTTTTTT. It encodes CASSPGGPNTGELFF.

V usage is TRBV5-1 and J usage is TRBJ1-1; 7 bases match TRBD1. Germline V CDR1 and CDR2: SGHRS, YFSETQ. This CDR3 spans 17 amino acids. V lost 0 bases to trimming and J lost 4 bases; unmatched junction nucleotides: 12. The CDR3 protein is CASSLVPGTAGGTEAFF. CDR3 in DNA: TGCGCCAGCAGCTTGGTACCCGGGACAGCGGGTGGCACTGAAGCTTTCTTT.

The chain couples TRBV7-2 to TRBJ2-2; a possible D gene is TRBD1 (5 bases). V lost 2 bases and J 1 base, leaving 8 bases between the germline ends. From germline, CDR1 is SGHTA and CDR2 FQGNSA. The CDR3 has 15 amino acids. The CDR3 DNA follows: TGTGCCAGCAGCTTACGGACACAGAACACCGGGGAGCTGTTTTTT. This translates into CASSLRTQNTGELFF.

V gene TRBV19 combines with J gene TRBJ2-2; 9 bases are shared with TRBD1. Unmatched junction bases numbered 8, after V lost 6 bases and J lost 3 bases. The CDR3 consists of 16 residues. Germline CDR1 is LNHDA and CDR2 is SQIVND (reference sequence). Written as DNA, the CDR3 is TGTGCCAGTAGCCCCGGACAGGGGCGAGACACCGGGGAGCTGTTTTTT. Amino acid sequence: CASSPGQGRDTGELFF.